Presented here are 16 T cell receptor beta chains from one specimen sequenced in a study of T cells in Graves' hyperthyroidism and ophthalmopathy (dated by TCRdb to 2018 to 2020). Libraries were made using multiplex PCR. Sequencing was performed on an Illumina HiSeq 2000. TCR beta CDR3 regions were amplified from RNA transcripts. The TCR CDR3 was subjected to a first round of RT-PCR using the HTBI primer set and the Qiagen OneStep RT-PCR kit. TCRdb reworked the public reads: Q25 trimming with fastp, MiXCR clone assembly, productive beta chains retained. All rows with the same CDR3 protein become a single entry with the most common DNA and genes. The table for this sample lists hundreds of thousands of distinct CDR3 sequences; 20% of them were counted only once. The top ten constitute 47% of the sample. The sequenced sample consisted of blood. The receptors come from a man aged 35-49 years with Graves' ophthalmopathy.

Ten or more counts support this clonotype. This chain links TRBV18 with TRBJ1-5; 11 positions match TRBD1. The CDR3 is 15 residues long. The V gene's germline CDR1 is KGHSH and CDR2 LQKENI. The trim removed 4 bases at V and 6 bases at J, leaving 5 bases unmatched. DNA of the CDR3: TGTGCCAGCTCACGGACAGGGGGCCAAATTCAGCCCCAGCATTTT. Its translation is CASSRTGGQIQPQHF.

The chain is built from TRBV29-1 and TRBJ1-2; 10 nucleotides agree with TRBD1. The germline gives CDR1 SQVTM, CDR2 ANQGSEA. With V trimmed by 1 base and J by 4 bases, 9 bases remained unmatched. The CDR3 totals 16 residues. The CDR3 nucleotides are TGCAGCGTTGAAGGCCGACTAGACAGGGGGCCCTATGGCTACACCTTC. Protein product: CSVEGRLDRGPYGYTF.

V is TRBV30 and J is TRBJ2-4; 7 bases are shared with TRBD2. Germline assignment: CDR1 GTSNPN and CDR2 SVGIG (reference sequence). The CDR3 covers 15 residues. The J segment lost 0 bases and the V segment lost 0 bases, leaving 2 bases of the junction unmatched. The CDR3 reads CAWSVGGIAKNIQYF. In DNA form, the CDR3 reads TGTGCCTGGAGTGTCGGGGGGATAGCCAAAAACATTCAGTACTTC.

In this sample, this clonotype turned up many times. The CDR3 DNA reads as TGTGCCAGCGTGCCTACGGGAGCTGGCTATGGCTACACCTTC. This codes for CASVPTGAGYGYTF. The chain has TRBV28 and TRBJ1-2; D gene uncertain. V gave up 8 bases and J gave up 4 bases, with 17 bases separating them. The CDR3 has 14 residues. Germline assignment: CDR1 MDHEN and CDR2 SYDVKM.

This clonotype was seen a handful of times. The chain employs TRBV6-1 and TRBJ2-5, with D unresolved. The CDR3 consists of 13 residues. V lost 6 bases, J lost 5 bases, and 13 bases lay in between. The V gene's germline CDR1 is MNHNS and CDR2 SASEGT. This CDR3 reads CASSPNRYETQYF. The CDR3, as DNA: TGTGCCAGCAGCCCCAACCGCTATGAGACCCAGTACTTC.

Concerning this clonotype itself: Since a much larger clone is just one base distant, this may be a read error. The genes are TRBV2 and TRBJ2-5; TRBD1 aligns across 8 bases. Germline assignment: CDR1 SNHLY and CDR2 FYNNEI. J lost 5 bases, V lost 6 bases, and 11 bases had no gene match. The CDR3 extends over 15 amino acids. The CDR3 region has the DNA TGTGCCAGCAGGACAGACAGGGGAGCTGGGGAGACCCAGTACTTC. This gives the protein CASRTDRGAGETQYF. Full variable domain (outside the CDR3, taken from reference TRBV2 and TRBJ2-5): EPEVTQTPSHQVTQMGQEVILRCVPISNHLYFYWYRQILGQKVEFLVSFYNNEISEKSEIFDDQFSVERPDGSNFTLKIRSTKLEDSAMYFCASRTDRGAGETQYFGPGTRLLVL.

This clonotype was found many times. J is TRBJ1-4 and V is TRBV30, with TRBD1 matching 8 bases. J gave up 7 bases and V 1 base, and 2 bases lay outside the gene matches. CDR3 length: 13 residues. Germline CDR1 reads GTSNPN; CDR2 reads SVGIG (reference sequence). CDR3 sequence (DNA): TGTGCCTGGAGTGGTACAGGGGGTGAAAAACTGTTTTTT. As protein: CAWSGTGGEKLFF.

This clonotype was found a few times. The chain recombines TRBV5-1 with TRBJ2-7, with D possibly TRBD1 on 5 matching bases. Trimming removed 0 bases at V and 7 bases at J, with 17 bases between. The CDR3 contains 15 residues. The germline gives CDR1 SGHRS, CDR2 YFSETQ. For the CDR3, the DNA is TGCGCCAGCAGCTTGGAGGGGCTGACAGTTCGGGAGCAGTACTTC. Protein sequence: CASSLEGLTVREQYF. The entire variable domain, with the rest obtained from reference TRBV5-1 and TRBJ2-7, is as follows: KAGVTQTPRYLIKTRGQQVTLSCSPISGHRSVSWYQQTPGQGLQFLFEYFSETQRNKGNFPGRFSGRQFSNSRSEMNVSTLELGDSALYLCASSLEGLTVREQYFGPGTRLTVT.

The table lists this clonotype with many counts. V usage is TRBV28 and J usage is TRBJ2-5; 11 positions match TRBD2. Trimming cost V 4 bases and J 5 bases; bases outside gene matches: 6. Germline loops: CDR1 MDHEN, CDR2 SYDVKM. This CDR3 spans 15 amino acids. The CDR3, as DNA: TGTGCCAGCAGTTCGATGGGGACTAGCGGCGAGACCCAGTACTTC. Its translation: CASSSMGTSGETQYF.

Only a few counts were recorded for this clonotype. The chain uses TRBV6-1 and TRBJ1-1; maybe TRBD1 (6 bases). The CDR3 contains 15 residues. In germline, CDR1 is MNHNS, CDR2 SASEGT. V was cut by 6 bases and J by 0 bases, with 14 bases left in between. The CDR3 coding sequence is TGTGCCAGCAGGGGGGGACACCTCATGAACACTGAAGCTTTCTTT. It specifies CASRGGHLMNTEAFF.

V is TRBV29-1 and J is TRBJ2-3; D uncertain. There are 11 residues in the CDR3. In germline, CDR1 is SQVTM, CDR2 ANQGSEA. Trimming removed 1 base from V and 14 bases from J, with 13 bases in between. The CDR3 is CSVEAPKDGYF. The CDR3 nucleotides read TGCAGCGTTGAAGCCCCCAAAGACGGGTATTTT.

CDR3 residues: CASSRRVPGSSYEQYF. CDR3 coding DNA: TGCGCCAGCAGCCGCCGGGTTCCAGGGAGCTCCTACGAGCAGTACTTC. The chain carries TRBV5-1 and TRBJ2-7; D is perhaps TRBD1 or TRBD2 (5 bases each). V was clipped by 4 bases and J by 0 bases, with 17 bases between them. This CDR3 spans 16 amino acids. The germline gives CDR1 SGHRS, CDR2 YFSETQ.

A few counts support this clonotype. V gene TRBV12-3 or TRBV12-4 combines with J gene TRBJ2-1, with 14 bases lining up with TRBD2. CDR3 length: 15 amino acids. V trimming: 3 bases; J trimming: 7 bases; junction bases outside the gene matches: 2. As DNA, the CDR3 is TGTGCCAGCAGTTTTTGGACTAGCGGGAGGAATGAGCAGTTCTTC. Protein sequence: CASSFWTSGRNEQFF.

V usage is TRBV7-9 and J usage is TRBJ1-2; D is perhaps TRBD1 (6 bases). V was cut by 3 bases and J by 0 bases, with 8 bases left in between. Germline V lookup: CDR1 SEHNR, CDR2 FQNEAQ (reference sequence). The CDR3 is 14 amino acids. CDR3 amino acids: CASSLDSTNYGYTF. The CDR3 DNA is TGTGCCAGCAGCTTGGACAGTACTAACTATGGCTACACCTTC.

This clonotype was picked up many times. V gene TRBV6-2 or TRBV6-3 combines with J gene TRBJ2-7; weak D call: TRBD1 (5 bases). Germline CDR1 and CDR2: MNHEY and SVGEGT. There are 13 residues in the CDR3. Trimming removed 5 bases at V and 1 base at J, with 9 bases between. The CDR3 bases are TGTGCCAGCAGTAGGACACCTTCCTACGAGCAGTACTTC. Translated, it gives CASSRTPSYEQYF.

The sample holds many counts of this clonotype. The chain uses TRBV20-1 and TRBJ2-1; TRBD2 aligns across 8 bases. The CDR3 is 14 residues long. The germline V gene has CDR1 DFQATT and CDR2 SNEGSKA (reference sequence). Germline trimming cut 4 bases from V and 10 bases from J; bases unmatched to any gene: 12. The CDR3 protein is CSAKPLADLGEQFF. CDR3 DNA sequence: TGCAGTGCTAAACCACTAGCGGACCTCGGCGAGCAGTTCTTC.